The rows below give T cell receptor beta chains drawn from one sample of a study of T cells in Graves' hyperthyroidism and ophthalmopathy. MiXCR was run by TCRdb on the multiplex PCR reads, yielding one entry per CDR3 protein. The profile shows some 500,000 distinct CDR3 sequences, approximately 15% of them singletons. What was sequenced was blood. The receptors derive from a woman under 30 with Graves' hyperthyroidism. Both conserved end residues are part of each CDR3. The D gene is left open where the match is weak. The size field is filled for only some rows; it gives once, few, many or a size class.

V: TRBV4-2
J: TRBJ2-7
size: few
D: NA
CDR3: CASSPRPDLSEQYF
DNA: TGTGCCAGCAGTCCTCGGCCAGACTTGAGCGAGCAGTACTTC

V: TRBV28
J: TRBJ2-7
size: many
D: TRBD1
CDR3: CASTWGQGEIEQYF
DNA: TGTGCCAGCACGTGGGGACAGGGGGAGATCGAGCAGTACTTC

V: TRBV5-1
J: TRBJ2-3
size: many
D: TRBD2
CDR3: CASSFLADTDTQYF
DNA: TGCGCCAGCAGCTTTCTAGCGGACACAGATACGCAGTATTTT

V: TRBV6-5
J: TRBJ2-7
size: many
D: TRBD1
CDR3: CASSYSRTRGHSYEQYF
DNA: TGTGCCAGCAGTTACTCCAGAACGAGGGGGCACTCCTACGAGCAGTACTTC

V: TRBV7-3
J: TRBJ2-1
size: many
D: TRBD1
CDR3: CASSDQGVLFNEQFF
DNA: TGTGCCAGCAGCGATCAGGGGGTCCTATTCAATGAGCAGTTCTTC

V: TRBV7-9
J: TRBJ2-1
size: many
D: TRBD2
CDR3: CASRISGRGYNEQFF
DNA: TGTGCCAGCAGAATTAGCGGGAGAGGGTACAATGAGCAGTTCTTC

V: TRBV5-8
J: TRBJ2-3
size: few
D: TRBD2
CDR3: CASSSSGTSTDTQYF
DNA: TGTGCCAGCAGCTCTAGCGGAACTAGCACAGATACGCAGTATTTT

V: TRBV18
J: TRBJ1-3
size: many
D: NA
CDR3: CASSRGGGNTIYF
DNA: TGTGCCAGCTCCCGTGGGGGAGGAAACACCATATATTTT

V: TRBV12-3/TRBV12-4
J: TRBJ1-3
size: NA
D: NA
CDR3: CASSSGTLSGNTIYF
DNA: TGTGCCAGCAGTTCGGGAACTCTCTCTGGAAACACCATATATTTT

V: TRBV12-3/TRBV12-4
J: TRBJ2-1
size: few
D: NA
CDR3: CASSFGREYNEQFF
DNA: TGTGCCAGCAGTTTCGGGAGAGAATACAATGAGCAGTTCTTC

V: TRBV7-9
J: TRBJ2-1
size: many
D: NA
CDR3: CASSLADAGSNEQFF
DNA: TGTGCCAGCAGCTTAGCCGATGCTGGGAGCAATGAGCAGTTCTTC

V: TRBV5-1
J: TRBJ2-1
size: few
D: TRBD2
CDR3: CASSFQLAGGLGPYNEQFF
DNA: TGCGCCAGCAGCTTCCAACTAGCGGGAGGGTTAGGCCCCTACAATGAGCAGTTCTTC

V: TRBV13
J: TRBJ1-3
size: many
D: NA
CDR3: CASSLEGTENTIYF
DNA: TGTGCCAGCAGCTTAGAGGGGACGGAAAACACCATATATTTT

V: TRBV7-3
J: TRBJ1-3
size: few
D: NA
CDR3: CASSFKQGSFSGNTIYF
DNA: TGTGCCAGCAGCTTCAAACAGGGTTCGTTCTCTGGAAACACCATATATTTT

V: TRBV2
J: TRBJ2-2
size: many
D: NA
CDR3: CASARGGRAGTGELFF
DNA: TGTGCCAGCGCTCGAGGAGGCAGGGCAGGCACCGGGGAGCTGTTTTTT

V: TRBV29-1
J: TRBJ1-1
size: few
D: TRBD1
CDR3: CSVPQGGFSNTEAFF
DNA: TGCAGCGTCCCGCAAGGGGGCTTCTCGAACACTGAAGCTTTCTTT

V: TRBV30
J: TRBJ1-2
size: many
D: NA
CDR3: CAWSVGVPYGYTF
DNA: TGTGCCTGGAGTGTCGGGGTGCCCTATGGCTACACCTTC

V: TRBV6-1
J: TRBJ2-4
size: many
D: TRBD2
CDR3: CASSVSGRTHGIQYF
DNA: TGTGCCAGCAGTGTAAGCGGGAGGACCCATGGGATTCAGTACTTC

V: TRBV10-3
J: TRBJ2-3
size: NA
D: NA
CDR3: CAISGTVTDTQYF
DNA: TGTGCCATCAGTGGCACAGTCACAGATACGCAGTATTTT

V: TRBV18
J: TRBJ1-1
size: many
D: NA
CDR3: CASSSSIAKGTEAFF
DNA: TGTGCCAGCTCGTCGTCGATTGCGAAGGGCACTGAAGCTTTCTTT

V: TRBV18
J: TRBJ2-3
size: many
D: NA
CDR3: CASSPLVSTDTQYF
DNA: TGTGCCAGCTCACCACTTGTGTCCACAGATACGCAGTATTTT

V: TRBV7-3
J: TRBJ1-2
size: NA
D: TRBD1
CDR3: CASSLNAGQSYGYTF
DNA: TGTGCCAGCAGCCTTAATGCGGGACAGTCCTATGGCTACACCTTC

V: TRBV2
J: TRBJ1-1
size: many
D: NA
CDR3: CASSVHTEAFF
DNA: TGTGCCAGCAGTGTTCACACTGAAGCTTTCTTT

V: TRBV29-1
J: TRBJ1-1
size: many
D: NA
CDR3: CSVVGRTNTEAFF
DNA: TGCAGCGTTGTAGGTCGGACGAACACTGAAGCTTTCTTT

V: TRBV7-2
J: TRBJ2-1
size: NA
D: TRBD2
CDR3: CASSLAGGTSYEQFF
DNA: TGTGCCAGCAGCTTAGCGGGGGGGACTAGCTATGAGCAGTTCTTC

V: TRBV12-3/TRBV12-4
J: TRBJ1-5
size: many
D: NA
CDR3: CASSWGSNQPQHF
DNA: TGTGCCAGCAGTTGGGGTAGCAATCAGCCCCAGCATTTT

V: TRBV10-3
J: TRBJ2-7
size: many
D: NA
CDR3: CATRLPLGNEQYF
DNA: TGTGCCACCCGCCTCCCCCTTGGGAACGAGCAGTACTTC

V: TRBV15
J: TRBJ2-5
size: many
D: NA
CDR3: CATSSPETQYF
DNA: TGTGCCACCAGCAGTCCTGAGACCCAGTACTTC

V: TRBV5-1
J: TRBJ2-1
size: many
D: NA
CDR3: CASSLGGLNEQFF
DNA: TGCGCCAGCAGCTTGGGGGGCCTAAATGAGCAGTTCTTC

V: TRBV25-1
J: TRBJ2-3
size: few
D: TRBD1
CDR3: CASSGPFRDRSTDTQYF
DNA: TGTGCCAGCAGTGGACCCTTCCGGGACAGATCCACAGATACGCAGTATTTT

V: TRBV3-1
J: TRBJ2-2
size: NA
D: TRBD2
CDR3: CASSGRGLAGYTGELFF
DNA: TGTGCCAGCAGCGGGAGGGGTCTAGCGGGTTACACCGGGGAGCTGTTTTTT

V: TRBV5-8
J: TRBJ1-4
size: many
D: NA
CDR3: CASSLLRGSEKLFF
DNA: TGTGCCAGCAGCTTGCTTCGGGGATCTGAAAAACTGTTTTTT

V: TRBV2
J: TRBJ1-6
size: many
D: NA
CDR3: CATTGRNNSPLHF
DNA: TGTGCCACGACGGGACGGAATAATTCACCCCTCCACTTT

V: TRBV28
J: TRBJ1-6
size: many
D: NA
CDR3: CASSLQGSSYNSPLHF
DNA: TGTGCCAGCAGTTTACAGGGAAGCTCCTATAATTCACCCCTCCACTTT

V: TRBV15
J: TRBJ1-5
size: NA
D: NA
CDR3: CATSRDRYSNQPQHF
DNA: TGTGCCACCAGCAGAGATCGTTATAGCAATCAGCCCCAGCATTTT

V: TRBV9
J: TRBJ2-2
size: NA
D: NA
CDR3: CASSFRSGELFF
DNA: TGTGCCAGCAGCTTCCGTTCCGGGGAGCTGTTTTTT

V: TRBV7-3
J: TRBJ1-5
size: NA
D: NA
CDR3: CASTRMRNQPQHF
DNA: TGTGCCAGCACACGGATGCGCAATCAGCCCCAGCATTTT

V: TRBV6-1
J: TRBJ1-4
size: NA
D: TRBD1
CDR3: CASSVITGTGDEKLFF
DNA: TGTGCCAGCAGTGTGATTACCGGGACAGGGGATGAAAAACTGTTTTTT

V: TRBV7-8
J: TRBJ2-1
size: few
D: TRBD2
CDR3: CASSFGLAGDNEQFF
DNA: TGTGCCAGCAGCTTCGGACTAGCGGGAGACAATGAGCAGTTCTTC

V: TRBV19
J: TRBJ2-7
size: many
D: NA
CDR3: CASTIPRTFRSYEQYF
DNA: TGTGCCAGCACCATCCCGCGGACTTTTCGTTCCTACGAGCAGTACTTC

V: TRBV20-1
J: TRBJ1-5
size: NA
D: TRBD1
CDR3: CSARANRGLVQPQHF
DNA: TGCAGTGCTAGAGCGAACAGGGGGTTGGTTCAGCCCCAGCATTTT

V: TRBV11-2
J: TRBJ2-1
size: NA
D: NA
CDR3: CASSLEGLADTEQFF
DNA: TGTGCCAGCAGCTTAGAGGGGTTAGCGGACACTGAGCAGTTCTTC

V: TRBV11-3
J: TRBJ2-3
size: many
D: NA
CDR3: CASSHGDIFAGLSTDTQYF
DNA: TGTGCCAGCAGCCACGGGGACATTTTTGCGGGGTTAAGCACAGATACGCAGTATTTT

V: TRBV5-1
J: TRBJ2-5
size: few
D: NA
CDR3: CASSLRDNQETQYF
DNA: TGCGCCAGCAGCTTGCGGGACAACCAAGAGACCCAGTACTTC

V: TRBV7-6
J: TRBJ2-1
size: few
D: TRBD2
CDR3: CASSILTSGSSYNEQFF
DNA: TGTGCCAGCAGCATCCTGACTAGCGGGAGCTCCTACAATGAGCAGTTCTTC

V: TRBV30
J: TRBJ2-5
size: once
D: NA
CDR3: CAWISTTGLGETQYF
DNA: TGTGCCTGGATCTCGACGACGGGACTGGGAGAGACCCAGTACTTC

V: TRBV12-3/TRBV12-4
J: TRBJ1-1
size: many
D: NA
CDR3: CASSQGQSIRTEAFF
DNA: TGTGCCAGCAGCCAAGGACAGAGTATAAGGACTGAAGCTTTCTTT

V: TRBV27
J: TRBJ2-1
size: NA
D: TRBD1
CDR3: CASGGGQGYNEQFF
DNA: TGTGCCAGCGGCGGGGGACAGGGGTACAATGAGCAGTTCTTC

V: TRBV19
J: TRBJ1-2
size: many
D: NA
CDR3: CASSPISPEGRGGYTF
DNA: TGTGCCAGTAGTCCAATCTCCCCTGAGGGTAGGGGAGGCTACACCTTC

V: TRBV6-1
J: TRBJ1-5
size: few
D: NA
CDR3: CASSADSYYQPQHF
DNA: TGTGCCAGCAGTGCCGACAGTTACTATCAGCCCCAGCATTTT

V: TRBV9
J: TRBJ2-5
size: many
D: TRBD2
CDR3: CASSAGTSGIQETQYF
DNA: TGTGCCAGCAGCGCCGGGACTAGCGGGATCCAAGAGACCCAGTACTTC

V: TRBV11-1
J: TRBJ2-1
size: many
D: NA
CDR3: CASSPIYQPREQFF
DNA: TGTGCCAGCAGCCCAATATATCAACCGAGGGAGCAGTTCTTC